Listed below are T cell receptor beta chains from one sample, sequenced in a study of cytomegalovirus exposure and HLA in healthy donors. Here immunoSEQ multiplex PCR was the method, and the copy in TCRdb shows in-frame clones only, minus some. The table includes about 90,000 clones, around two thirds detected once. The sequencing input was PBMCs. These receptors came from a woman in her 30s in good health and CMV-seropositive. Each CDR3 is given with its conserved first and last residue. D genes are given only for firm matches. Size is omitted from some rows. Given values are once, few, many or a class for expanded clones.

CDR3aa,CDR3nt,abundance,v_gene,j_gene,d_gene
CASSVDSGGVNTQYF,TGTGCCAGCAGCGTAGATAGCGGGGGAGTAAATACGCAGTATTTT,few,TRBV9,TRBJ2-3,TRBD2
CASSSRTTWEGYGGYTF,TGTGCCAGCAGCTCCCGAACTACCTGGGAGGGTTATGGTGGCTACACCTTC,NA,TRBV5-4,TRBJ1-2,NA
CASSLGGSGGAVREQFF,TGTGCCAGCAGCCTGGGGGGTAGCGGGGGGGCCGTTCGGGAGCAGTTCTTC,few,TRBV5-4,TRBJ2-1,TRBD2
CATSRDQGQGNSEAFF,TGTGCCACCAGCAGAGATCAAGGCCAGGGTAATTCTGAAGCTTTCTTT,NA,TRBV15,TRBJ1-1,NA
CASSFHGVGTDTQYF,TGCGCCAGCAGCTTCCACGGAGTCGGCACAGATACGCAGTATTTT,NA,TRBV5-1,TRBJ2-3,NA
CASRTGETSYNSPLHF,TGTGCCAGTAGGACAGGGGAAACCTCCTATAATTCACCCCTCCACTTT,NA,TRBV19,TRBJ1-6,TRBD1
CASSLVGQGTGELFF,TGTGCCAGCAGCTTAGTGGGACAGGGGACCGGGGAGCTGTTTTTT,NA,TRBV7-9,TRBJ2-2,TRBD1
CASSLVATDTEAFF,TGCGCCAGCAGCTTGGTGGCCACCGACACTGAAGCTTTCTTT,NA,TRBV5-1,TRBJ1-1,NA
CASRGALGVQETQYF,TGTGCCAGCAGGGGGGCTTTAGGGGTCCAAGAGACCCAGTACTTC,few,TRBV28,TRBJ2-5,NA
CASSSGQGALGYPF,TGTGCCAGCAGTTCCGGACAGGGGGCGTTGGGCTACCCCTTC,once,TRBV27,TRBJ1-2,TRBD1
CASSSDSTEAFF,TGTGCCAGCAGCTCAGACAGTACTGAAGCTTTCTTT,NA,TRBV11-2,TRBJ1-1,NA
CASSLLARRRRQRSETQYF,TGTGCCAGCTCACTATTGGCACGGAGGAGAAGGCAACGATCGGAGACCCAGTACTTC,NA,TRBV18,TRBJ2-5,NA
CASSFVGASSNQPQHF,TGTGCCAGCAGCTTCGTTGGGGCGTCGAGCAATCAGCCCCAGCATTTT,few,TRBV5-6,TRBJ1-5,NA